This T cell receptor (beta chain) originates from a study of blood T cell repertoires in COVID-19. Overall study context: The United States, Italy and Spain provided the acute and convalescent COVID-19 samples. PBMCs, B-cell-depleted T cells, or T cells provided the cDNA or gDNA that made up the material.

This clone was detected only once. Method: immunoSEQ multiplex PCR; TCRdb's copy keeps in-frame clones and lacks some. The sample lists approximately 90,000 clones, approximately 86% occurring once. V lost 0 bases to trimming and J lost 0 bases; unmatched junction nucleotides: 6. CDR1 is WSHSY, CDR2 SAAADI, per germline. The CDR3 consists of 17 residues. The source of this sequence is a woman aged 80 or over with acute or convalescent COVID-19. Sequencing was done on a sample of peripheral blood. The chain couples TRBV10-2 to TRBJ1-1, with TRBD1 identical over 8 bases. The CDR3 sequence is CASSESGTGAMNTEAFF. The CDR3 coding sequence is TGCGCCAGCAGTGAGTCAGGGACAGGAGCTATGAACACTGAAGCTTTCTTT.